This is a list of T cell receptor beta chains from one sample in a study of early T cells in non-severe SARS-CoV-2 infection. TCRdb redid the calling of the 5' RACE reads with MiXCR, one entry per CDR3 protein. Altogether about 49,000 distinct CDR3 sequences are present, about 4.2% being singletons, with the ten largest covering around 6%. Material: whole blood. The receptors shown here come from an adult who was a healthcare worker with PCR-confirmed SARS-CoV-2 infection or an uninfected control (not recorded which). Both conserved end residues are part of each CDR3. Fields, in order: CDR3 length, J gene, clone size, D gene, V gene, CDR3 DNA, CDR3 protein. A D gene is named only where the DNA matches it firmly. Size is stated for part of the rows, as once, few or many counts, or as a class when the clone is expanded.

>15|TRBJ2-7|many|TRBD2|TRBV12-3/TRBV12-4
TGTGCCAGCAGTTTAGTGGGGACTAGCTCCTACGAGCAGTACTTC
CASSLVGTSSYEQYF
>17|TRBJ2-3|many|.|TRBV6-2/TRBV6-3
TGTGCCAGCAGTTACCCCCTGAGCGGTTCCAGCACAGATACGCAGTATTTT
CASSYPLSGSSTDTQYF
>14|TRBJ1-4|many|.|TRBV3-1
TGTGCCAGCAGCCAAGATACCAGGGCTGAGAAACTGTTTTTT
CASSQDTRAEKLFF
>17|TRBJ2-1|few|.|TRBV21-1
TGTGCCAGCAGCAGTCAGGCTAGCGGGAGATGGAGTAATGAGCAGTTCTTC
CASSSQASGRWSNEQFF
>19|TRBJ2-6|many|.|TRBV4-2
TGTGCCAGCAGCCCTCTTACCGCAGGGAGTCCACCTGGGGCCAACGTCCTGACTTTC
CASSPLTAGSPPGANVLTF
>15|TRBJ2-7|many|.|TRBV4-2
TGTGCCAGCAGCCAGGCCGGAGCCGGCGGCTACGAGCAGTACTTC
CASSQAGAGGYEQYF
>17|TRBJ1-5|many|TRBD1|TRBV5-6
TGTGCCAGCAGCTTGATATGGACAGGGAATATCGGTCAGCCCCAGCATTTT
CASSLIWTGNIGQPQHF
>13|TRBJ2-7|.|TRBD2|TRBV18
TGTGCCAGCTCACCGACTAGCGCCGGCGAGCAGTACTTC
CASSPTSAGEQYF
>11|TRBJ2-7|.|.|TRBV3-1
TGTGCCAGCAGCGGCTACTACGAGCAGTACTTC
CASSGYYEQYF
>11|TRBJ2-1|many|.|TRBV7-2
TGTGCCAGCAGCTTCTCCAATGAGCAGTTCTTC
CASSFSNEQFF
>13|TRBJ2-7|.|TRBD1|TRBV7-6
TGTGCCAGCAGCTACAGGGGGCGGTACGAGCAGTACTTC
CASSYRGRYEQYF
>15|TRBJ2-7|many|.|TRBV14
TGTGCCAGCAGCCAAGTCGGTTTCGGAGCCTACGAGCAGTACTTC
CASSQVGFGAYEQYF
>14|TRBJ1-5|many|.|TRBV6-5
TGTGCCAGCAGTTCCAACAGGGCAGATCAGCCCCAGCATTTT
CASSSNRADQPQHF
>13|TRBJ1-1|many|TRBD1|TRBV18
TGTGCCAGCTCAGCGACAGGGCAGACTGAAGCTTTCTTT
CASSATGQTEAFF
>15|TRBJ2-5|.|TRBD1|TRBV24-1
TGTGCCACCAGTGACAGGACAGGGCCACAAGAGACCCAGTACTTC
CATSDRTGPQETQYF
>15|TRBJ2-3|many|.|TRBV14
TGTGCCAGCAGCCCACGTTTTGGCGCGGCAGATACGCAGTATTTT
CASSPRFGAADTQYF
>16|TRBJ1-3|few|.|TRBV18
TGTGCCAGCTCACCAACAGGCCAACCAGCTGGAAACACCATATATTTT
CASSPTGQPAGNTIYF
>15|TRBJ2-3|many|TRBD1|TRBV6-1
TGTGCCAGCTTTGAGACAGGGAGATTTACAGATACGCAGTATTTT
CASFETGRFTDTQYF
>15|TRBJ1-3|few|.|TRBV7-2
TGTGCCAGCAGCATCGACCGGAGCTCTGGAAACACCATATATTTT
CASSIDRSSGNTIYF
>13|TRBJ2-1|.|.|TRBV19
TGTGCCAGTAGTGGGGTCTCCTACAATGAGCAGTTCTTC
CASSGVSYNEQFF
>14|TRBJ1-2|few|TRBD1|TRBV7-2
TGTGCCAGCAGCTCCGGACAGGGATGGAAGGGCTACACCTTC
CASSSGQGWKGYTF